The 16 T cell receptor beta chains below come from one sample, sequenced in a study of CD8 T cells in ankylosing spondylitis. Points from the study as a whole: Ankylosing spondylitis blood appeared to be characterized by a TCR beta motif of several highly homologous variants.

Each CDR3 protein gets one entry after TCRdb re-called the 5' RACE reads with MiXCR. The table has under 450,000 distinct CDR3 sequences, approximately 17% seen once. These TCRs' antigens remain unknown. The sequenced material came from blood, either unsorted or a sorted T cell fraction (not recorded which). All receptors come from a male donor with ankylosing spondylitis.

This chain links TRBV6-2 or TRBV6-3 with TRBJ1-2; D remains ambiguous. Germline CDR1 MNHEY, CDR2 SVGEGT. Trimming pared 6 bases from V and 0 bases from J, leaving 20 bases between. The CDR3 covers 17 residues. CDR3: CASSTLRVAGPNYGYTF. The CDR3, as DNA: TGTGCCAGCAGCACGCTCCGAGTGGCCGGGCCTAACTATGGCTACACCTTC.

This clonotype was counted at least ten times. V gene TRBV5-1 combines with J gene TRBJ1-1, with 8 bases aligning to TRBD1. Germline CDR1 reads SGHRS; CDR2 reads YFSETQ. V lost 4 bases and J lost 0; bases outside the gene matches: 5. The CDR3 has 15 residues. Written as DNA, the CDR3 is TGCGCCAGCAGCACAGGACAGGGAATGAACACTGAAGCTTTCTTT. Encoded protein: CASSTGQGMNTEAFF. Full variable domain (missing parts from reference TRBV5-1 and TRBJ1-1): KAGVTQTPRYLIKTRGQQVTLSCSPISGHRSVSWYQQTPGQGLQFLFEYFSETQRNKGNFPGRFSGRQFSNSRSEMNVSTLELGDSALYLCASSTGQGMNTEAFFGQGTRLTVV.

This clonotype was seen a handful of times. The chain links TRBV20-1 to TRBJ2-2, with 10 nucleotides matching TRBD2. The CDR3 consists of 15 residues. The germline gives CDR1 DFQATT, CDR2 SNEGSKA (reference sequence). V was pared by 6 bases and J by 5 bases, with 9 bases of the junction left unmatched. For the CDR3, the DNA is TGCAGTGCCCCTAGCGGGAGAGTAGGAACCGGGGAGCTGTTTTTT. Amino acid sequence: CSAPSGRVGTGELFF.

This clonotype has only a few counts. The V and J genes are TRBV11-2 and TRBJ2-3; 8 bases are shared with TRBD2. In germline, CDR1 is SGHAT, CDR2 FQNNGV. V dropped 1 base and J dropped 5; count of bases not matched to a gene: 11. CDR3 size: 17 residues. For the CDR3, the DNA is TGTGCCAGCAGCTTAGGATCGGGGGGGCTAGTTGAAGATACGCAGTATTTT. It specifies CASSLGSGGLVEDTQYF. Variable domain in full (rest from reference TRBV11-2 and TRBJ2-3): EAGVAQSPRYKIIEKRQSVAFWCNPISGHATLYWYQQILGQGPKLLIQFQNNGVVDDSQLPKDRFSAERLKGVDSTLKIQPAKLEDSAVYLCASSLGSGGLVEDTQYFGPGTRLTVL.

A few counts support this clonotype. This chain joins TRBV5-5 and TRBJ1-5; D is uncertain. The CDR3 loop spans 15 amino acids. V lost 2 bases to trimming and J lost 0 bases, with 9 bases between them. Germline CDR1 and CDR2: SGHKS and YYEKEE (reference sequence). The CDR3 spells CASSFDNFSNQPQHF. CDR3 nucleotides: TGTGCCAGCAGCTTTGACAATTTTAGCAATCAGCCCCAGCATTTT. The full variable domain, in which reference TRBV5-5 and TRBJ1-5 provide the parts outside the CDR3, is DAGVTQSPTHLIKTRGQQVTLRCSPISGHKSVSWYQQVLGQGPQFIFQYYEKEERGRGNFPDRFSARQFPNYSSELNVNALLLGDSALYLCASSFDNFSNQPQHFGDGTRLSIL.

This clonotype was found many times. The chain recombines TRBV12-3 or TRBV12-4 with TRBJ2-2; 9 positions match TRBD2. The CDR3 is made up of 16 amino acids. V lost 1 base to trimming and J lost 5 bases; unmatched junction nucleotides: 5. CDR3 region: CASSLGGGARTGELFF. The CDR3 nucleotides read TGTGCCAGCAGTTTAGGCGGGGGGGCCAGGACCGGGGAGCTGTTTTTT.

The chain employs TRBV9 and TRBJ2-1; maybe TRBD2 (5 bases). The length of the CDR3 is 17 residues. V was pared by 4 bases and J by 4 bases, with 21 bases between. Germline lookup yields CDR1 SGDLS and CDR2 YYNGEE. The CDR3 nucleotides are TGTGCCAGCAGCCCCCATATTCCGGGGAGATTTTACAATGAGCAGTTCTTC. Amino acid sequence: CASSPHIPGRFYNEQFF.

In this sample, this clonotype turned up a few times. The CDR3 DNA follows: TGTGCCAGCAGCTCGAACAGGGAGACCCAGTACTTC. Translation gives CASSSNRETQYF. The chain employs TRBV7-2 and TRBJ2-5; tentatively, D is TRBD1 (5 bases). Deletions cut 4 bases from V and 5 bases from J, with 8 bases between. The CDR3 is made up of 12 amino acids. Germline V gene lookup returns CDR1 SGHTA and CDR2 FQGNSA.

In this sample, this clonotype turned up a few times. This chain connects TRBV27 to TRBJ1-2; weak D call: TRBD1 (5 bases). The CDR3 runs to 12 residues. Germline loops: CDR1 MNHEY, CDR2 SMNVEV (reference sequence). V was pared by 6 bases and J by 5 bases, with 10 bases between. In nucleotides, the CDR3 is TGTGCCAGCAGCCAGGGCCCGTATGGCTACACCTTC. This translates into CASSQGPYGYTF.

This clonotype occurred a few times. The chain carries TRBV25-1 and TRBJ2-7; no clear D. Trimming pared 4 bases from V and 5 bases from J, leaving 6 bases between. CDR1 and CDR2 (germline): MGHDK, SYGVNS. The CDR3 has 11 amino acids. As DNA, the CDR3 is TGTGCCAGCAGTGTAGGAAACGAGCAGTACTTC. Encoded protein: CASSVGNEQYF.

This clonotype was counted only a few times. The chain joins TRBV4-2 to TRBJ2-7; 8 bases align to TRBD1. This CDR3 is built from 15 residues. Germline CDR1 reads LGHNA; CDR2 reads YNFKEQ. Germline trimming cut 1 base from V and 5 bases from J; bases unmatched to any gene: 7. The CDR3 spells CASSQGGTGFNEQYF. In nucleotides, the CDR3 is TGTGCCAGCAGCCAAGGGGGGACAGGATTCAACGAGCAGTACTTC.

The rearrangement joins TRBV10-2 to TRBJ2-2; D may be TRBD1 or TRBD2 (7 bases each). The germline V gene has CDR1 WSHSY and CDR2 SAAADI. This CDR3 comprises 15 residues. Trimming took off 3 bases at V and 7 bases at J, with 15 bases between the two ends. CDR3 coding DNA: TGCGCCAGCAGTGATCCGCCAGGGGGGGGCGGGGAGCTGTTTTTT. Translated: CASSDPPGGGGELFF.

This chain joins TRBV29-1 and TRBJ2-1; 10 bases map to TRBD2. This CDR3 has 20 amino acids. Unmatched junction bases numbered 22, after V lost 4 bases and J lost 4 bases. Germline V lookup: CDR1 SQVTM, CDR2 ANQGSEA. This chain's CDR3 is CSVGGGAKGLAGGPYNEQFF. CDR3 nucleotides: TGCAGCGTTGGCGGGGGCGCGAAAGGGTTAGCGGGAGGACCTTACAATGAGCAGTTCTTC.

The CDR3 coding sequence is TGTGCCAGCTCACCATGGGGAGGAGGCAATCAGCCCCAGCATTTT. Protein sequence: CASSPWGGGNQPQHF. This chain links TRBV18 with TRBJ1-5; D gene uncertain. Germline V gene data show CDR1 as KGHSH and CDR2 as LQKENI. This CDR3 spans 15 amino acids. V gave up 2 bases and J gave up 2 bases, with 10 bases separating them. The whole variable domain, remainder taken from reference TRBV18 and TRBJ1-5, is NAGVMQNPRHLVRRRGQEARLRCSPMKGHSHVYWYRQLPEEGLKFMVYLQKENIIDESGMPKERFSAEFPKEGPSILRIQQVVRGDSAAYFCASSPWGGGNQPQHFGDGTRLSIL.

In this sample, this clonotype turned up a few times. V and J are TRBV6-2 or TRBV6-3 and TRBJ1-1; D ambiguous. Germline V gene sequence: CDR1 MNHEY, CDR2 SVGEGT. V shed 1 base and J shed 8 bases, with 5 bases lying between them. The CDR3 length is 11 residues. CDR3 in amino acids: CASSYFAEAFF. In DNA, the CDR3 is TGTGCCAGCAGTTACTTTGCGGAAGCTTTCTTT.

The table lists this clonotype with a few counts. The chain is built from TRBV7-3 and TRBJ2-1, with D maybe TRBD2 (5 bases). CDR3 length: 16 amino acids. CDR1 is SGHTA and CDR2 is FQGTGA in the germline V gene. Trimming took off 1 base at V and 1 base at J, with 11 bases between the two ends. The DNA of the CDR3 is TGTGCCAGCAGCTTAAGGCTAGCCACTTCCTACAATGAGCAGTTCTTC. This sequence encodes CASSLRLATSYNEQFF.